This T cell receptor (beta chain) came from a study of T cells in Graves' hyperthyroidism and ophthalmopathy. RNA transcripts yielded amplified TCR beta CDR3 regions. Primed by the HTBI set, a first-round RT-PCR was run on the TCR CDR3. TCRdb passed the multiplex PCR reads through MiXCR, listing each CDR3 protein once. Among some 350,000 distinct CDR3 sequences listed, roughly an eighth were seen once. From germline, CDR1 is SGHVS and CDR2 FQNEAQ. The CDR3 is 15 amino acids. J gave up 6 bases and V 1 base, and 8 bases lay outside the gene matches. This TCR derives from a woman aged 40 to 50 with Graves' ophthalmopathy. The sequencing input was blood. The J gene is TRBJ1-2, the V gene TRBV7-8; 7 nucleotides align to TRBD1. CDR3 DNA: TGTGCCAGCAGCTTAGAAGGGACAGTGAATGATGGCTACACCTTC. It translates to CASSLEGTVNDGYTF.